Listed below are T cell receptor beta chains from one sample, sequenced in a study of T cell responses to AZD1222 COVID-19 vaccine. The repertoire was sequenced with immunoSEQ multiplex PCR; TCRdb's copy has only in-frame clones and lacks some. The sample consists of over 120,000 clones, around 93% of them appearing once. The sample consisted of peripheral blood, taken 28 days after the second AZD1222 dose. Receptors were obtained from an adult who received the AZD1222 COVID-19 vaccine. CDR3s include the opening cysteine and the closing phenylalanine or tryptophan. A D gene is named only where the DNA matches it firmly. Rows may omit the clone size; those that give it use once, few, many or a size class.

.	TRBV28	TRBJ2-5	.	CATAPMGWETQYF	TGTGCCACCGCCCCCATGGGATGGGAGACCCAGTACTTC
.	TRBV5-1	TRBJ1-3	TRBD1	CASSAQGNGNTIYF	TGCGCCAGCAGCGCACAGGGGAATGGAAACACCATATATTTT
.	TRBV5-1	TRBJ2-2	.	CASTRGSPNTGELFF	TGCGCCAGCACCAGGGGCTCACCGAACACCGGGGAGCTGTTTTTT
.	TRBV4-3	TRBJ1-6	TRBD1	CASSQGQGAGSPLHF	TGCGCCAGCAGCCAAGGCCAGGGGGCAGGTTCACCCCTCCACTTT
.	TRBV2	TRBJ1-1	.	CASSVGGSTEAFF	TGTGCCAGCAGTGTAGGGGGGAGCACTGAAGCTTTCTTT
.	TRBV7-2	TRBJ1-3	.	CASSPTVSSGNTIYF	TGTGCCAGCAGCCCGACAGTATCCTCTGGAAACACCATATATTTT
.	TRBV24-1	TRBJ1-2	.	CATSDFASNYGYTF	TGTGCCACCAGTGATTTTGCATCCAACTATGGCTACACCTTC
.	TRBV7-2	TRBJ2-7	TRBD1	CASSPGQGAYEQYF	TGTGCCAGCAGCCCAGGACAGGGGGCTTACGAGCAGTACTTC
.	TRBV28	TRBJ1-1	.	CASSGQMNTEAFF	TGTGCCAGCAGTGGACAGATGAACACTGAAGCTTTCTTT
.	TRBV30	TRBJ2-1	TRBD2	CAWNPRGRAKPYNEQFF	TGTGCCTGGAACCCACGCGGGAGGGCCAAACCCTACAATGAGCAGTTCTTC
.	TRBV9	TRBJ2-3	TRBD2	CASSTTPSGRPDTQYF	TGTGCCAGCAGCACCACCCCCAGCGGGAGGCCAGATACGCAGTATTTT
.	TRBV11-3	TRBJ1-3	.	CASSLTGSGNTIYF	TGTGCCAGCAGCTTAACCGGCTCTGGAAACACCATATATTTT
.	TRBV7-2	TRBJ1-2	.	CASSQGGAYGYTF	TGTGCCAGCAGCCAAGGAGGGGCTTATGGCTACACCTTC
.	TRBV19	TRBJ1-5	TRBD1	CASSMVQGIAQPQHF	TGTGCCAGTAGTATGGTACAGGGGATTGCTCAGCCCCAGCATTTT
once	TRBV7-2	TRBJ2-5	TRBD1	CASSSGQGQETQYF	TGTGCCAGCAGCTCAGGACAGGGCCAAGAGACCCAGTACTTC
.	TRBV19	TRBJ1-2	TRBD1	CASSNPSYSGTGTDGYTF	TGTGCCAGTAGTAACCCCTCTTATTCCGGGACAGGGACTGATGGCTACACCTTC
.	TRBV12-3/TRBV12-4	TRBJ1-5	.	CASRPRSGQPQHF	TGTGCCAGCAGGCCCCGCTCAGGCCAGCCCCAGCATTTT
.	TRBV5-5	TRBJ1-2	TRBD1	CASSFQGASSYGYTF	TGTGCCAGCAGCTTTCAGGGGGCGAGTAGCTATGGCTACACCTTC
.	TRBV6-1	TRBJ2-3	.	CASSVDQRARTDTQYF	TGTGCCAGCAGTGTAGACCAACGGGCCCGCACAGATACGCAGTATTTT
.	TRBV14	TRBJ2-1	TRBD2	CASSLGLAGVDSSYNEQFF	TGTGCCAGCAGCCTGGGACTAGCGGGAGTTGATTCGTCCTACAATGAGCAGTTCTTC
once	TRBV28	TRBJ2-1	.	CASNPGGFTYNEQFF	TGTGCCAGCAACCCGGGTGGCTTCACCTACAATGAGCAGTTCTTC
.	TRBV7-6	TRBJ1-1	.	CASRVNTEAFF	TGTGCCAGCAGAGTGAACACTGAAGCTTTCTTT
.	TRBV28	TRBJ2-2	.	CASSFARRRDTGELFF	TGTGCCAGCAGTTTCGCCCGAAGAAGGGACACCGGGGAGCTGTTTTTT
.	TRBV6-1	TRBJ1-5	TRBD1	CASSEWGDSDQPQHF	TGTGCCAGCAGTGAATGGGGGGACAGTGATCAGCCCCAGCATTTT
.	TRBV7-9	TRBJ2-7	TRBD2	CASSPTSGSYEQYF	TGTGCCAGCAGCCCGACTAGCGGATCCTACGAGCAGTACTTC
.	TRBV15	TRBJ2-7	TRBD1	CATSRGQGTVYEQYF	TGTGCCACCAGCAGAGGACAGGGCACAGTCTACGAGCAGTACTTC
.	TRBV14	TRBJ1-1	TRBD1	CASRITGGGITEAFF	TGTGCCAGCAGAATAACAGGGGGCGGGATTACTGAAGCTTTCTTT
.	TRBV9	TRBJ2-5	.	CASSATGMYQETQYF	TGTGCCAGCAGCGCGACAGGAATGTACCAAGAGACCCAGTACTTC
.	TRBV6-2/TRBV6-3	TRBJ2-4	.	CASSLLAGQPQYF	TGTGCCAGCAGCCTCCTTGCGGGACAACCTCAGTACTTC
.	TRBV7-3	TRBJ2-1	TRBD2	CASRPSGSPGNEQFF	TGTGCCAGCAGACCCAGCGGGAGCCCGGGGAATGAGCAGTTCTTC
once	TRBV7-2	TRBJ1-2	TRBD1	CASSLGQAILHGYTF	TGTGCCAGCAGCCTCGGACAGGCGATACTCCATGGCTACACCTTC
once	TRBV2	TRBJ2-1	TRBD2	CASSGGTSGRAKGNEQFF	TGTGCCAGCAGTGGGGGCACTAGCGGGAGGGCCAAAGGAAATGAGCAGTTCTTC
.	TRBV30	TRBJ1-5	TRBD1	CALGQDYSNQPQHF	TGTGCCTTAGGACAGGACTATAGCAATCAGCCCCAGCATTTT
.	TRBV5-1	TRBJ1-5	.	CASSLLGNSNQPQHF	TGCGCCAGCAGCTTGCTGGGGAATAGCAATCAGCCCCAGCATTTT
.	TRBV6-1	TRBJ1-1	TRBD1	CASSEGGQGRTEAFF	TGTGCCAGCAGTGAAGGAGGACAGGGGAGGACTGAAGCTTTCTTT
.	TRBV6-2/TRBV6-3	TRBJ2-7	TRBD1	CASSSHRGPHYEQYF	TGTGCCAGCAGTTCGCACAGGGGACCTCACTACGAGCAGTACTTC
.	TRBV6-1	TRBJ1-6	.	CASSEGEGRDSPLHF	TGTGCCAGCAGTGAAGGGGAGGGTCGGGATTCACCCCTCCACTTT
.	TRBV5-4	TRBJ2-1	TRBD1	CASAGQGSNEQFF	TGTGCCAGTGCGGGACAGGGGAGTAATGAGCAGTTCTTC
.	TRBV5-1	TRBJ1-2	TRBD1	CASSWGQGWEGYTF	TGCGCCAGCAGCTGGGGACAGGGGTGGGAAGGCTACACCTTC
.	TRBV24-1	TRBJ1-4	.	CATSGRDTEKLFF	TGTGCCACCAGTGGGAGGGACACGGAAAAACTGTTTTTT
.	TRBV3-1/TRBV3-2	TRBJ2-5	.	CASSPQGETQYF	TGTGCCAGCAGCCCCCAGGGAGAGACCCAGTACTTC
.	TRBV11-2	TRBJ1-4	.	CASSLVQSEKLFF	TGTGCCAGCAGCTTAGTACAGTCGGAAAAACTGTTTTTT
.	TRBV5-1	TRBJ2-4	.	CASSPVVAGGAKNIQYF	TGCGCCAGCAGCCCCGTGGTAGCTGGAGGAGCCAAAAACATTCAGTACTTC
.	TRBV5-1	TRBJ1-6	TRBD1	CASSLGGRGSSPLHF	TGCGCCAGCAGCTTGGGCGGCAGGGGGAGTTCACCCCTCCACTTT
.	TRBV28	TRBJ1-5	.	CASSLPGPNQPQHF	TGTGCCAGCAGTTTACCAGGGCCTAATCAGCCCCAGCATTTT
.	TRBV3-1/TRBV3-2	TRBJ2-5	.	CASSQPHRETQYF	TGTGCCAGCAGCCAACCTCATCGGGAGACCCAGTACTTC
.	TRBV12-3/TRBV12-4	TRBJ2-4	.	CASRPGGGIQYF	TGTGCCAGCAGACCCGGGGGTGGCATTCAGTACTTC
.	TRBV5-1	TRBJ2-6	.	CASSLVARIGAGANVLTF	TGCGCCAGCAGCCTGGTTGCGCGGATCGGCGCTGGGGCCAACGTCCTGACTTTC
once	TRBV28	TRBJ2-1	.	CASRTGPHSYNEQFF	TGTGCCAGCAGGACCGGTCCCCATTCCTACAATGAGCAGTTCTTC
.	TRBV27	TRBJ2-7	TRBD2	CASKPLGLAGVLSYEQYF	TGTGCCAGCAAACCCCTGGGACTAGCGGGAGTATTGTCCTACGAGCAGTACTTC
.	TRBV15	TRBJ2-7	.	CATSRDLGASYEQYF	TGTGCCACCAGCAGAGATCTGGGGGCCTCCTACGAGCAGTACTTC
.	TRBV5-4	TRBJ2-2	TRBD2	CASSSGLAGPGELFF	TGTGCCAGCAGCTCTGGACTAGCGGGACCCGGGGAGCTGTTTTTT
.	TRBV28	TRBJ1-2	.	CASSLIIPRRGNYGYTF	TGTGCCAGCAGTTTAATTATTCCAAGGAGGGGGAACTATGGCTACACCTTC
.	TRBV6-2/TRBV6-3	TRBJ2-2	.	CASSYSTVGGELFF	TGTGCCAGCAGTTACTCGACAGTAGGCGGGGAGCTGTTTTTT
.	TRBV28	TRBJ2-7	.	CASSLGFRRDEQYF	TGTGCCAGCAGTTTGGGGTTCAGACGAGACGAGCAGTACTTC
.	TRBV15	TRBJ2-7	.	CATSRDGSLRHEQYF	TGTGCCACCAGCAGAGATGGATCCCTCCGCCACGAGCAGTACTTC
.	TRBV11-2	TRBJ2-7	.	CASSPAQAPYEQYF	TGTGCCAGCAGCCCAGCCCAGGCACCCTACGAGCAGTACTTC
.	TRBV3-1/TRBV3-2	TRBJ1-3	.	CASSQTNPGGTAFSGNTIYF	TGTGCCAGCAGCCAGACAAATCCAGGAGGGACGGCCTTCTCTGGAAACACCATATATTTT
.	TRBV7-9	TRBJ1-2	.	CASSHLGTSFYGYTF	TGTGCCAGCAGCCATCTTGGGACATCTTTCTATGGCTACACCTTC